Sequencing of this T cell receptor beta chain was carried out in a study of cytomegalovirus exposure and HLA in healthy donors. A single count supports this clone. This PCR relied on a set of 60 Vbeta primers and 13 Jbeta primers. Clones were sequenced by immunoSEQ multiplex PCR, and TCRdb holds only the in-frame ones, with some missing. The sample has about 140,000 clones; around two thirds are singletons. V lost 0 bases to trimming and J lost 4 bases, with 11 bases between them. This CDR3 region has 15 residues. CDR1 and CDR2 from the germline V gene are SGHRS and YFSETQ. The chain employs TRBV5-1 and TRBJ1-5; D may be TRBD1 (5 bases). Material: PBMCs. The receptor's source is a man aged 30 to 45 in good health and CMV-seropositive. The CDR3 DNA sequence: TGCGCCAGCAGCTTGGAGGGGCCGGGTAATCAGCCCCAGCATTTT. Protein: CASSLEGPGNQPQHF. Variable domain in full (rest from reference TRBV5-1 and TRBJ1-5): KAGVTQTPRYLIKTRGQQVTLSCSPISGHRSVSWYQQTPGQGLQFLFEYFSETQRNKGNFPGRFSGRQFSNSRSEMNVSTLELGDSALYLCASSLEGPGNQPQHFGDGTRLSIL.